This TCR beta chain derives from a study of cytomegalovirus exposure and HLA in healthy donors. The PCR was carried out with 60 Vbeta primers and 13 Jbeta primers. Assay used: immunoSEQ multiplex PCR; TCRdb lists only in-frame clones, some missing. This sample has roughly 190,000 clones, with around 87% found just once. This CDR3 has 13 residues. Germline values: CDR1 SNHLY, CDR2 FYNNEI. The receptor was derived from a woman under 30 in good health and CMV-seronegative. The sample comprised PBMCs. The rearrangement joins TRBV2 to TRBJ2-5; 9 nucleotides match TRBD1. The J call may be in error: the DNA end matches TRBJ2-7 better. The CDR3 DNA reads TGTGCCAGCAGGGGACAGGGAGGCAGCGAGCAGTACTTC. This translates into CASRGQGGSEQYF.